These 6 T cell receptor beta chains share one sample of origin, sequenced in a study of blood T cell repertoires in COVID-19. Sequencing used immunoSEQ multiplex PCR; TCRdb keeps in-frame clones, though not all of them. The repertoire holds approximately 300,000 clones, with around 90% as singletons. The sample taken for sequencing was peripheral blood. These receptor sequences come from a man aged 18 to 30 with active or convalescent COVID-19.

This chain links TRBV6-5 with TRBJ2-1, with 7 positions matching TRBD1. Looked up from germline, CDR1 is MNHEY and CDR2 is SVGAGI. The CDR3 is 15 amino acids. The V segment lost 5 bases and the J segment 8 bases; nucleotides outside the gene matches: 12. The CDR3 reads CASSKRQGRTHEQFF. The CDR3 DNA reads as TGTGCCAGCAGTAAGCGACAGGGTCGGACGCATGAGCAGTTCTTC.

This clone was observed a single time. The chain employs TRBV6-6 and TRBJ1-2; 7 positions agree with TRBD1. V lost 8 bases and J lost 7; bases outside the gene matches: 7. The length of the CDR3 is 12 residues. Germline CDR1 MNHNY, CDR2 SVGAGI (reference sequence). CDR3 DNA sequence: TGTGCCAGCCACGGACAGGCTTTTGGCTACACCTTC. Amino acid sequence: CASHGQAFGYTF.

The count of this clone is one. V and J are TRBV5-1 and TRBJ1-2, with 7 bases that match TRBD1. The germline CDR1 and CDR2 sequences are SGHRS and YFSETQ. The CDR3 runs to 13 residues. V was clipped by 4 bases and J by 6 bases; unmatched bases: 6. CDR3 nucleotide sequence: TGCGCCAGCAGCCTAAATCAGGGGGATGGCTACACCTTC. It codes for CASSLNQGDGYTF. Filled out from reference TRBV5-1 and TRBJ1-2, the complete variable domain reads KAGVTQTPRYLIKTRGQQVTLSCSPISGHRSVSWYQQTPGQGLQFLFEYFSETQRNKGNFPGRFSGRQFSNSRSEMNVSTLELGDSALYLCASSLNQGDGYTFGSGTRLTVV.

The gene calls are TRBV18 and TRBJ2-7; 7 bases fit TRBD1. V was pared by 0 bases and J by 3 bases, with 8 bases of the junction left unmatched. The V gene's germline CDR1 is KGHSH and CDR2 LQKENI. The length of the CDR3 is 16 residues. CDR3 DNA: TGTGCCAGCTCACCACCATGGGGGACAGTGAACTACGAGCAGTACTTC. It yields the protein CASSPPWGTVNYEQYF. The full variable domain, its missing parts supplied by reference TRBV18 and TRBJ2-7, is NAGVMQNPRHLVRRRGQEARLRCSPMKGHSHVYWYRQLPEEGLKFMVYLQKENIIDESGMPKERFSAEFPKEGPSILRIQQVVRGDSAAYFCASSPPWGTVNYEQYFGPGTRLTVT.

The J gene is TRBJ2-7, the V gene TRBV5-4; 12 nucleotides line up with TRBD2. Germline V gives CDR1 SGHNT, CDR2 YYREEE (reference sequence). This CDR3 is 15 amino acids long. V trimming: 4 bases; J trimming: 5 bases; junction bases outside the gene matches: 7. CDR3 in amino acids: CASSLRTSGIHEQYF. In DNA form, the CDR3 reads TGTGCCAGCAGCCTGAGGACTAGCGGGATCCACGAGCAGTACTTC.

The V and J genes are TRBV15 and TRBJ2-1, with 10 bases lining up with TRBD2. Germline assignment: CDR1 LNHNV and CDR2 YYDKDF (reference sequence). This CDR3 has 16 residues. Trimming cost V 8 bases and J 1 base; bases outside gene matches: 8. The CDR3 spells CATRGSGGFSYNEQFF. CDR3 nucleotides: TGTGCCACCCGAGGTAGCGGGGGGTTTTCCTACAATGAGCAGTTCTTC.